The clone carrying this T cell receptor beta chain has only a few counts. The germline V gene has CDR1 SGDLS and CDR2 YYNGEE. The V and J ends lost 0 bases and 8 bases respectively, with 8 bases between them. The CDR3 covers 13 residues. The sample comes from a study of blood T cell repertoires in COVID-19. Authors' data handling: Amplification with reference gene primers provided the estimates of nucleated cell counts. Measured with immunoSEQ multiplex PCR; TCRdb has only the in-frame clones, and not every one. The DNA was the basis for D and trimming; V, J and clone size are from that table. The table includes a few hundred thousand clones, 80% to 90% detected once.

This rearrangement joins TRBV9 to TRBJ1-4, with D possibly being TRBD1 (6 bases). Sample: peripheral blood. This clonotype originated in a woman aged 45-65 years with acute or convalescent COVID-19. The CDR3 coding sequence is TGTGCCAGCAGCGTAGAGGGGGTGGAAAAACTGTTTTTT. Protein product: CASSVEGVEKLFF.